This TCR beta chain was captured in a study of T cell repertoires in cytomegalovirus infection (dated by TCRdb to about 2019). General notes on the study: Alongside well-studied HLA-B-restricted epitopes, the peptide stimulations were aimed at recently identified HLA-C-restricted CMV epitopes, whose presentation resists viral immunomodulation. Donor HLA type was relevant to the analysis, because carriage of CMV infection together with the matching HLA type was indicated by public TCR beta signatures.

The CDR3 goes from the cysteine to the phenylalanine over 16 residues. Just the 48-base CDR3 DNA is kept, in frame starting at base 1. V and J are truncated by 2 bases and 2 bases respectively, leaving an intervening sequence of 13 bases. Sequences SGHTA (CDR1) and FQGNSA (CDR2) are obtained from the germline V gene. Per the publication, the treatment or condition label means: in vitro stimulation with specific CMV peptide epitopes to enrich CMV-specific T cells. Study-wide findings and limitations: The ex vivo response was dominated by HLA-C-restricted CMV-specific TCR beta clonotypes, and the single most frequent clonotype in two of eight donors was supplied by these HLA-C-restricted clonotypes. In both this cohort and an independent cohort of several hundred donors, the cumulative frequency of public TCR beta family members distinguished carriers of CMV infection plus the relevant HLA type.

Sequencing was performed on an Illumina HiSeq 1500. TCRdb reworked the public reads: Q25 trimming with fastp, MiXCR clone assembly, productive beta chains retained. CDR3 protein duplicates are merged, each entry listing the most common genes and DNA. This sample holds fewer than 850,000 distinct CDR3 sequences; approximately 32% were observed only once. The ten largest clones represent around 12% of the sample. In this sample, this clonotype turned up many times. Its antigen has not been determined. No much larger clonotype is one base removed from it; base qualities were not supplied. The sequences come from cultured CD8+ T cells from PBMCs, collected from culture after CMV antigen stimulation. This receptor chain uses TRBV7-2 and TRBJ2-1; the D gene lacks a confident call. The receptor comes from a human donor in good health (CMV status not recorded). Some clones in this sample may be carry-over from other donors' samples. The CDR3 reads CASSLPPGFTYNEQFF. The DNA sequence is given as TGTGCCAGCAGCTTACCCCCTGGATTTACCTACAATGAGCAGTTCTTC.